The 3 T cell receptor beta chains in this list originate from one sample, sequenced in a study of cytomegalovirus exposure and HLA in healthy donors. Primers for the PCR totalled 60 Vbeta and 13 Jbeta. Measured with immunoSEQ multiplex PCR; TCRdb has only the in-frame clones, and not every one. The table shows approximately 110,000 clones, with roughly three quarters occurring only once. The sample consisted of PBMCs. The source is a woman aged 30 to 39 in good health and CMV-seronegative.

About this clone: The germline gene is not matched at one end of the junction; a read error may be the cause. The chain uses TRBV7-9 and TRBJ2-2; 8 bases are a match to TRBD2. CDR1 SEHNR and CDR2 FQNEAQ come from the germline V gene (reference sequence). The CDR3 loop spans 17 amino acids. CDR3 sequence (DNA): TGTTCCAGCAGCTTAGTGCCGGGACTAGAGGACACCGGGGAGCTGTTTTTT. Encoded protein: CSSSLVPGLEDTGELFF. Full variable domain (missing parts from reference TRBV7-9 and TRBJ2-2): DTGVSQNPRHKITKRGQNVTFRCDPISEHNRLYWYRQTLGQGPEFLTYFQNEAQLEKSRLLSDRFSAERPKGSFSTLEIQRTEQGDSAMYLCSSSLVPGLEDTGELFFGEGSRLTVL.

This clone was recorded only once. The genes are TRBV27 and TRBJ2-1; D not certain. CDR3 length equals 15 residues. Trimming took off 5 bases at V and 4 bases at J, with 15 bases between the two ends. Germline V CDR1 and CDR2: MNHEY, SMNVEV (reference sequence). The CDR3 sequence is CASSLDGSEYNEQFF. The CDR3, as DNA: TGTGCCAGCAGTCTCGACGGCAGCGAGTACAATGAGCAGTTCTTC.

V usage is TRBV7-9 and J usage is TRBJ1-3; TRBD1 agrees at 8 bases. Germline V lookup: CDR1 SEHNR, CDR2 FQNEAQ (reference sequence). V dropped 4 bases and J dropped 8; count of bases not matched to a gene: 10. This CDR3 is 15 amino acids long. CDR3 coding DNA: TGTGCCAGCAGCTCAAGGACAGGGAGTAAGGACACCATATATTTT. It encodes CASSSRTGSKDTIYF.